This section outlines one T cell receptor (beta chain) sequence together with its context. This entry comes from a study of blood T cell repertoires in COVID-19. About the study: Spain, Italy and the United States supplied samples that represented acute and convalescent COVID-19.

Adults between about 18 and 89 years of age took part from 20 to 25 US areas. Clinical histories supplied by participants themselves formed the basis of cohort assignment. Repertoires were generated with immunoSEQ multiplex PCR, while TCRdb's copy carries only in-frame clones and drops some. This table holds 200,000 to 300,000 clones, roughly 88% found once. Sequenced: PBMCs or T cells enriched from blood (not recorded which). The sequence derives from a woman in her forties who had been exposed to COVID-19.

DNA for the CDR3: TGTGCCAGCAGCTTGGACAGGTCAGGATCACCCCTCCACTTT. Its translation: CASSLDRSGSPLHF. The chain combines TRBV5-4 with TRBJ1-6; TRBD1 is a possible D gene (5 bases). V was cut by 0 bases and J by 10 bases, with 11 bases left in between. The germline gives CDR1 SGHNT, CDR2 YYREEE (reference sequence). The CDR3 is 14 residues long.